Sequencing of this T cell receptor beta chain was carried out in a study of cytomegalovirus exposure and HLA in healthy donors. The table came from immunoSEQ multiplex PCR; TCRdb's copy has only in-frame clones and leaves some out. The sample lists fewer than 200,000 clones, around nine tenths occurring once. Germline V gene data show CDR1 as SEHNR and CDR2 as FQNEAQ (reference sequence). Trimming stripped 5 bases from V and 6 bases from J, with 19 bases between. The CDR3 extends over 15 amino acids. The sequence came from a woman in her 30s in good health and CMV-seronegative. Sequencing used PBMCs. The chain links TRBV7-9 to TRBJ1-2; D not resolved. CDR3 sequence (DNA): TGTGCCAGCAGCACAGATAGGGAGGCAGTCCATGGCTACACCTTC. Encoded protein: CASSTDREAVHGYTF.